This T cell receptor beta chain derives from a study of T cells in Graves' hyperthyroidism and ophthalmopathy. Points from the study as a whole: Through a model of 13 V-J features, ophthalmopathy was separated from stable hyperthyroidism.

CDR1 and CDR2 from the germline V gene are MNHNS and SASEGT. The CDR3 has 12 amino acids. V was cut by 5 bases and J by 10 bases, with 15 bases left in between. This clonotype turned up a few times. Its antigen is unidentified. Authors of the study amplified TCR beta CDR3 regions from RNA transcripts. HTBI primers drove first-round RT-PCR of the TCR CDR3. Each CDR3 protein gets one entry after TCRdb re-called the multiplex PCR reads with MiXCR. Here the sample spans hundreds of thousands of distinct CDR3 sequences, over 35% being singletons. The diagnoses drew upon clinical symptoms, serum thyroxine and TRAb, thyroid ultrasound and orbital computed tomography. The authors obtained PBMCs from roughly 9.7 ml of fresh peripheral blood.

V gene TRBV6-1 combines with J gene TRBJ2-7; D remains ambiguous. The sequence derives from a man aged 18 to 29 with Graves' hyperthyroidism. Sequenced: blood. CDR3 amino acids: CASSQGYSGQYF. CDR3 sequence (DNA): TGTGCCAGCAGTCAAGGTTACAGTGGACAGTACTTC.